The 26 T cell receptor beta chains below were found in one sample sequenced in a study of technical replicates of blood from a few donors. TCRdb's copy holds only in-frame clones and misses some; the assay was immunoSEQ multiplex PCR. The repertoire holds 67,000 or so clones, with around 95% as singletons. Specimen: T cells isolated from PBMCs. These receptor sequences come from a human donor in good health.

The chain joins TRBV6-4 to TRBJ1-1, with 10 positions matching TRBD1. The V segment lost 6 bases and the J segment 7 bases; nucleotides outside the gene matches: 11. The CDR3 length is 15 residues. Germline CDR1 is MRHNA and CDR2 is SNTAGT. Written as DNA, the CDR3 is TGTGCCAGCAGAGTAAAACCGGGACAGGGGAATGAAGCTTTCTTT. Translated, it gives CASRVKPGQGNEAFF.

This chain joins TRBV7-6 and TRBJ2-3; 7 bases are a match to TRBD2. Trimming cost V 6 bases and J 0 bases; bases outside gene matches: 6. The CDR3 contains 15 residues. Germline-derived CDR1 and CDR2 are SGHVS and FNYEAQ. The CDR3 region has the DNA TGTGCCAGCAGGAGTTTTAGCGGGAGCACAGATACGCAGTATTTT. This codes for CASRSFSGSTDTQYF. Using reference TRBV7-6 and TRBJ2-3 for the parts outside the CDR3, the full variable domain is GAGVSQSPRYKVTKRGQDVALRCDPISGHVSLYWYRQALGQGPEFLTYFNYEAQQDKSGLPNDRFSAERPEGSISTLTIQRTEQRDSAMYRCASRSFSGSTDTQYFGPGTRLTVL.

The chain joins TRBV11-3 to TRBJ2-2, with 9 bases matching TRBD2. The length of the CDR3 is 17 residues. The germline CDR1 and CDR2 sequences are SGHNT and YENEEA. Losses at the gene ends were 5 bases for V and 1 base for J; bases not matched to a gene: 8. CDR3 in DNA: TGTGCCAGCAGCCCCGACCGCGGGGGGGGGAACACCGGGGAGCTGTTTTTT. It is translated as CASSPDRGGGNTGELFF.

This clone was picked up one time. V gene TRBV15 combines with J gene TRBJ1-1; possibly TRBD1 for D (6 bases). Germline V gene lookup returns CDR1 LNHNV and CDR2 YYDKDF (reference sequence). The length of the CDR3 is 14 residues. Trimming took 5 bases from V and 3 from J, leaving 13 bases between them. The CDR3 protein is CATSSRGWDTEAFF. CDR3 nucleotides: TGTGCCACCAGCTCCAGGGGTTGGGACACTGAAGCTTTCTTT.

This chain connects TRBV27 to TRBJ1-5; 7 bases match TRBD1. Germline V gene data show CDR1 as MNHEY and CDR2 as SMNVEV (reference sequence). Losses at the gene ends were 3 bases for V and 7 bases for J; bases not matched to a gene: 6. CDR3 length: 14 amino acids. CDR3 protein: CASSFTGDGQPQHF. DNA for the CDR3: TGTGCCAGCAGTTTCACAGGGGATGGCCAGCCCCAGCATTTT.

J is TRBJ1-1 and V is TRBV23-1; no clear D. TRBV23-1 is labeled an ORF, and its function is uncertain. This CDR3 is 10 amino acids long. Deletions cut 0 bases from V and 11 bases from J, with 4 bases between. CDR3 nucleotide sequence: TGCGCCAGCAGTCAATCCTACGCTTTCTTT. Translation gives CASSQSYAFF.

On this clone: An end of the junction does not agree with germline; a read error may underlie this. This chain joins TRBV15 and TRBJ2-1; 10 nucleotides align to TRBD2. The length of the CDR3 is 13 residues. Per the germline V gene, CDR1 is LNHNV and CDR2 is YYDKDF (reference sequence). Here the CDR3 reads CATSRGLANGQFF. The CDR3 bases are TGTGCCACCAGCAGGGGACTAGCGAATGGGCAGTTCTTC.

The CDR3 loop is CASSLYWAIAAAGGELFF. The CDR3 DNA follows: TGTGCCAGCAGCCTATATTGGGCGATTGCCGCAGCAGGCGGGGAGCTGTTTTTT. The rearrangement uses TRBV27 and TRBJ2-2; D is ambiguous. This CDR3 is 18 amino acids long. Germline-derived CDR1 and CDR2 are MNHEY and SMNVEV (reference sequence). Trimming shortened V by 6 bases and J by 7 bases, and 27 bases separated the two germline ends.

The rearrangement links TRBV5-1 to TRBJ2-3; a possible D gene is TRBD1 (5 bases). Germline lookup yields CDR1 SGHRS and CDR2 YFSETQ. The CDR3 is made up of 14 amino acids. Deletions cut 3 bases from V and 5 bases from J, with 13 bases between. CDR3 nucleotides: TGCGCCAGCAGCTCCAGGGTTTCCGTAGATACGCAGTATTTT. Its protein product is CASSSRVSVDTQYF. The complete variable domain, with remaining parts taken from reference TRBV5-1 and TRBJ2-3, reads KAGVTQTPRYLIKTRGQQVTLSCSPISGHRSVSWYQQTPGQGLQFLFEYFSETQRNKGNFPGRFSGRQFSNSRSEMNVSTLELGDSALYLCASSSRVSVDTQYFGPGTRLTVL.

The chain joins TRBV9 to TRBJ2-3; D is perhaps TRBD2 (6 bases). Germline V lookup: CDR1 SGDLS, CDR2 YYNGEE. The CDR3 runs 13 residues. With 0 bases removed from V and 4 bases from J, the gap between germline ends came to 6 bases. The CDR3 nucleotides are TGTGCCAGCAGCGTAGGCGGGGCAGATACGCAGTATTTT. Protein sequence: CASSVGGADTQYF.

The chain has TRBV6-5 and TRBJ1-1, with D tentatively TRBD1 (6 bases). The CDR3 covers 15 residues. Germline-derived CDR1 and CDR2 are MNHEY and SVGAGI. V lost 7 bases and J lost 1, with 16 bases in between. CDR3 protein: CASTLTRGGNTEAFF. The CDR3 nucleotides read TGTGCCAGCACCCTAACCCGAGGGGGGAACACTGAAGCTTTCTTT.

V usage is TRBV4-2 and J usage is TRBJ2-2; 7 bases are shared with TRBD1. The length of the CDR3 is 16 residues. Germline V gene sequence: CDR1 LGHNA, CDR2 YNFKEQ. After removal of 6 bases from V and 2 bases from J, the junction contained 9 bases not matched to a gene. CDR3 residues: CASRTRTGRNTGELFF. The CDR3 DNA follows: TGTGCCAGCAGAACGCGGACAGGACGAAACACCGGGGAGCTGTTTTTT.

CDR3 in DNA: TGTGCCAGTAGGTCTCACGGGAACAATGAGCAGTTCTTC. Its translation: CASRSHGNNEQFF. V usage is TRBV19 and J usage is TRBJ2-1, with a tentative D call TRBD2 (5 bases). The V gene lost 6 bases and the J gene lost 5 bases, with 11 bases spanning the gap. The CDR3 runs to 13 residues. Germline CDR1 reads LNHDA; CDR2 reads SQIVND (reference sequence). The entire variable domain, with the rest obtained from reference TRBV19 and TRBJ2-1, is as follows: DGGITQSPKYLFRKEGQNVTLSCEQNLNHDAMYWYRQDPGQGLRLIYYSQIVNDFQKGDIAEGYSVSREKKESFPLTVTSAQKNPTAFYLCASRSHGNNEQFFGPGTRLTVL.

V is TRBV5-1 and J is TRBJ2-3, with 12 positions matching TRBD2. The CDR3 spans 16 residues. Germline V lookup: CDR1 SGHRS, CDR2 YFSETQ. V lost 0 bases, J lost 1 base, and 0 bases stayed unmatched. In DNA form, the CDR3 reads TGCGCCAGCAGCTTGGGACTAGCGGGGGGCACAGATACGCAGTATTTT. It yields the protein CASSLGLAGGTDTQYF.

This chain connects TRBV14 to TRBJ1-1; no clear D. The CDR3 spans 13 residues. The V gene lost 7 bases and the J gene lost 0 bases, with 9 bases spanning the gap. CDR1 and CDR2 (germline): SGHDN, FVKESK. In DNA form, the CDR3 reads TGTGCCAGCACGCGGTACATGAACACTGAAGCTTTCTTT. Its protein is CASTRYMNTEAFF.

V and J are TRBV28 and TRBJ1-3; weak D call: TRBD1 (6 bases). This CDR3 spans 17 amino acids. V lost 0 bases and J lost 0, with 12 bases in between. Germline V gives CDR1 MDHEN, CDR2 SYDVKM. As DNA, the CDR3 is TGTGCCAGCAGTTTATGGGGGACACGGAGCTCTGGAAACACCATATATTTT. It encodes CASSLWGTRSSGNTIYF.

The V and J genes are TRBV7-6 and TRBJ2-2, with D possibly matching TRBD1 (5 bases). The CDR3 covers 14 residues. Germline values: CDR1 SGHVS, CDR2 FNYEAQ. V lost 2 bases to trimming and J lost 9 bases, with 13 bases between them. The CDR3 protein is CASSLPMGRRELFF. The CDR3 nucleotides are TGTGCCAGCAGCTTACCGATGGGGCGCCGGGAGCTGTTTTTT.

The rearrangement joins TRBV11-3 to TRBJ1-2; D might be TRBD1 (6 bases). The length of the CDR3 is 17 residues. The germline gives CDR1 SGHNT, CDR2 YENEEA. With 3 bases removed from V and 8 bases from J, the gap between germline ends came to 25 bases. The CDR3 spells CASSFGGADSLPWGYTF. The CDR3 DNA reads TGTGCCAGCAGCTTTGGGGGCGCGGACAGTCTCCCTTGGGGCTACACCTTC.

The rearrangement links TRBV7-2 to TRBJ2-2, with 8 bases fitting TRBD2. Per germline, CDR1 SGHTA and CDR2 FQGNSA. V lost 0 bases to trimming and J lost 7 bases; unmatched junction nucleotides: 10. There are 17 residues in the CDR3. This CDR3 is CASSLALAGLGGGELFF. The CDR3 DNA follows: TGTGCCAGCAGCTTAGCCTTAGCGGGGCTAGGGGGCGGGGAGCTGTTTTTT.

The CDR3 nucleotides are TGCGCCAGCAGCTTACAGGGGTGGGAGACCCAGTACTTC. It translates to CASSLQGWETQYF. J is TRBJ2-5 and V is TRBV5-1; 7 bases agree with TRBD1. CDR1 is SGHRS, CDR2 YFSETQ, per germline. This CDR3 region has 13 residues. Germline trimming cut 2 bases from V and 5 bases from J; bases unmatched to any gene: 3.

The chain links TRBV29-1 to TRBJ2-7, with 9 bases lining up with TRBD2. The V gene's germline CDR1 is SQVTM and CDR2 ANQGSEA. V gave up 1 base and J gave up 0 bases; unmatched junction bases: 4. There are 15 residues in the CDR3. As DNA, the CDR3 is TGCAGCGTTGAAGGTCTAGCGGGAAGCTCCTACGAGCAGTACTTC. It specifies CSVEGLAGSSYEQYF.

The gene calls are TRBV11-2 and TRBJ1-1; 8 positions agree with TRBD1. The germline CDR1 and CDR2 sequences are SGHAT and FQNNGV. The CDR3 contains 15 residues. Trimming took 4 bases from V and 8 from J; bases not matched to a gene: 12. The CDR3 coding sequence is TGTGCCAGCAGCTCCCTCGTGACAGGGGTAGGCGAAGCTTTCTTT. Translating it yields CASSSLVTGVGEAFF.

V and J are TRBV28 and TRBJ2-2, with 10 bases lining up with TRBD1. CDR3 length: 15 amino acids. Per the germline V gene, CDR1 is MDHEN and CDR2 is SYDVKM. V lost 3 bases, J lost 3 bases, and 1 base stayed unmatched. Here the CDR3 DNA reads TGTGCCAGCAGTTTCGGACAGGGGGACACCGGGGAGCTGTTTTTT. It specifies CASSFGQGDTGELFF. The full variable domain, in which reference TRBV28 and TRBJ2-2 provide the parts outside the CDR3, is DVKVTQSSRYLVKRTGEKVFLECVQDMDHENMFWYRQDPGLGLRLIYFSYDVKMKEKGDIPEGYSVSREKKERFSLILESASTNQTSMYLCASSFGQGDTGELFFGEGSRLTVL.

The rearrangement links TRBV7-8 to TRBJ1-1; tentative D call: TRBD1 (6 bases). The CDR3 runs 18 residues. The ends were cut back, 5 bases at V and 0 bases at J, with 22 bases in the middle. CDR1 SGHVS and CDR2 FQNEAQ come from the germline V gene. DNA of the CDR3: TGTGCCAGCAGCCGTGAGGGGTGGGGGCGAAACATGAACACTGAAGCTTTCTTT. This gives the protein CASSREGWGRNMNTEAFF.

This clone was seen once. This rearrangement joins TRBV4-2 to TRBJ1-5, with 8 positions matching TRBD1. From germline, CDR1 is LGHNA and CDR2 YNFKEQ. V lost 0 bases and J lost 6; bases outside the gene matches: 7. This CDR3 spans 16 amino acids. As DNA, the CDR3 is TGTGCCAGCAGCCAAGATCAGGGGGCCCTGGGTCAGCCCCAGCATTTT. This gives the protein CASSQDQGALGQPQHF.

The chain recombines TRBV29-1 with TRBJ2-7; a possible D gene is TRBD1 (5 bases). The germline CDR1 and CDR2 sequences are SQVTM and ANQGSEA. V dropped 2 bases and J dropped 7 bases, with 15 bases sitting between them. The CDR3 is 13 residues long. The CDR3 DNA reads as TGCAGCGTTGAATCGACAGCTACTCGTGAGCAGTACTTC. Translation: CSVESTATREQYF.